One sample yielded the 19 T cell receptor beta chains listed below, sequenced in a study of blood T cell repertoires in COVID-19 (dated by TCRdb to 2018 to 2021). The library was obtained by the immunoSEQ multiplex PCR assay. TCRdb took this table from immuneACCESS and kept in-frame rearrangements with V and J called. Such tables lack part of the clones; where checked against another copy, unresolved V genes explain under half of the gap, and the rest is unexplained. The sample profile shows approximately 40,000 clones; about nine tenths of them were found once. Together, the top ten hold around 5% of the sample. The sequenced sample was peripheral blood. Source of these receptors: a human donor in a cohort sampled during active COVID-19.

This chain uses TRBV11-3 with TRBJ2-1, with a tentative D call TRBD1 (6 bases). V dropped 1 base and J dropped 6 bases, with 16 bases sitting between them. This CDR3 region has 16 residues. Germline values: CDR1 SGHNT, CDR2 YENEEA. The chain's CDR3 is CASSLVGAGRGNEQFF. The CDR3 DNA reads TGTGCCAGCAGCTTAGTGGGGGCGGGCAGAGGCAATGAGCAGTTCTTC.

The chain combines TRBV19 with TRBJ1-5; tentatively, D is TRBD1 (6 bases). The CDR3 consists of 17 residues. Germline V lookup: CDR1 LNHDA, CDR2 SQIVND (reference sequence). Trimming cost V 9 bases and J 5 bases, with 26 bases left between them. The CDR3 loop is CASARGWRGRLDQPQHF. The CDR3 DNA is TGTGCCAGCGCCCGGGGGTGGCGGGGGCGGTTGGATCAGCCCCAGCATTTT. Complete variable domain (other parts from reference TRBV19 and TRBJ1-5): DGGITQSPKYLFRKEGQNVTLSCEQNLNHDAMYWYRQDPGQGLRLIYYSQIVNDFQKGDIAEGYSVSREKKESFPLTVTSAQKNPTAFYLCASARGWRGRLDQPQHFGDGTRLSIL.

The chain joins TRBV5-1 to TRBJ2-7; 11 bases agree with TRBD2. Germline values: CDR1 SGHRS, CDR2 YFSETQ. CDR3 length equals 14 residues. After removal of 3 bases from V and 4 bases from J, the junction contained 3 bases not matched to a gene. CDR3 sequence: CASSYGTSGYEQYF. The CDR3 DNA is TGCGCCAGCAGCTACGGGACTAGCGGTTACGAGCAGTACTTC. The whole variable domain, filled in from reference TRBV5-1 and TRBJ2-7, reads KAGVTQTPRYLIKTRGQQVTLSCSPISGHRSVSWYQQTPGQGLQFLFEYFSETQRNKGNFPGRFSGRQFSNSRSEMNVSTLELGDSALYLCASSYGTSGYEQYFGPGTRLTVT.

The CDR3 nucleotides read TGTGCCACCAGCAGAGATGGGGGGACGGACACTGAAGCTTTCTTT. The encoded protein is CATSRDGGTDTEAFF. The chain links TRBV15 to TRBJ1-1; D perhaps matches TRBD1 (5 bases). The CDR3 is 15 amino acids. Germline values: CDR1 LNHNV, CDR2 YYDKDF (reference sequence). Trimming pared 0 bases from V and 3 bases from J, leaving 11 bases between.

The CDR3, as DNA: TGTGCCAGCAGTCAGACTAGCGGGAGTTCCTACAATGAGCAGTTCTTC. This translates into CASSQTSGSSYNEQFF. V usage is TRBV28 and J usage is TRBJ2-1; 12 positions match TRBD2. This CDR3 has 16 amino acids. Germline CDR1 is MDHEN and CDR2 is SYDVKM. J was trimmed by 1 base and V by 5 bases; bases with no gene match: 3.

The J gene is TRBJ2-7, the V gene TRBV5-6; 7 nucleotides line up with TRBD1. The CDR3 contains 13 residues. CDR1 is SGHDT and CDR2 is YYEEEE in the germline V gene. With V trimmed by 5 bases and J by 4 bases, 6 bases remained unmatched. This CDR3 is CASSRGQPYEQYF. The CDR3 coding sequence is TGTGCCAGCAGTCGGGGACAGCCTTACGAGCAGTACTTC.

This clone occurred once. The V call is TRBV7-9, the J call TRBJ1-2; the match to TRBD1 covers 7 bases. The CDR3 extends over 14 amino acids. The germline gives CDR1 SEHNR, CDR2 FQNEAQ (reference sequence). V lost 5 bases, J lost 4 bases, and 7 bases stayed unmatched. DNA of the CDR3: TGTGCCAGCAGCCTGGGGACAGATACCTATGGCTACACCTTC. Translating gives CASSLGTDTYGYTF.

The chain combines TRBV28 with TRBJ1-4; D remains ambiguous. Germline assignment: CDR1 MDHEN and CDR2 SYDVKM. V lost 7 bases and J lost 5, with 8 bases in between. The CDR3 length is 12 residues. The CDR3 here is CASTSGNEKLFF. CDR3 DNA: TGTGCCAGCACCTCCGGGAATGAAAAACTGTTTTTT.

This chain uses TRBV19 with TRBJ2-1, with 13 bases matching TRBD2. This CDR3 has 16 amino acids. Germline values: CDR1 LNHDA, CDR2 SQIVND (reference sequence). V trimming: 4 bases; J trimming: 8 bases; junction bases outside the gene matches: 8. CDR3 loop: CASSRGTSGASDEQFF. In DNA, the CDR3 is TGTGCCAGTAGTAGGGGGACTAGCGGGGCCTCCGATGAGCAGTTCTTC.

V is TRBV3-1 (or the pseudogene TRBV3-2) and J is TRBJ1-4; 7 nucleotides agree with TRBD1. This CDR3 has 13 amino acids. The V gene's germline CDR1 is LGHDT and CDR2 YNNKEL (reference sequence). After removal of 4 bases from V and 11 bases from J, the junction contained 7 bases not matched to a gene. The CDR3 coding sequence is TGTGCCAGCAGCCGCGACAGGGCCGGGAAACTGTTTTTT. Its translation is CASSRDRAGKLFF.

In the case of this clone: The junction differs from germline at one of its ends, possibly a read error. The gene calls are TRBV15 and TRBJ2-3, with a possible D match to TRBD2 (8 bases). Per germline, CDR1 LNHNV and CDR2 YYDKDF (reference sequence). The CDR3 is 18 amino acids. CDR3 region: CATSPLEGSGDSTNTQYF. In nucleotides, the CDR3 is TGTGCCACCAGCCCCCTAGAGGGTAGCGGGGACAGCACAAATACGCAGTATTTT.

About this clone: With a much larger clone just one base away, this may be a read error. The chain combines TRBV11-1 with TRBJ1-1; tentative D call: TRBD1 (6 bases). The ends were cut back, 5 bases at V and 3 bases at J, with 10 bases in the middle. This CDR3 comprises 13 residues. Per the germline V gene, CDR1 is SGHAT and CDR2 is FQDESV (reference sequence). This CDR3 reads CASSHNRDTEAFF. The CDR3 DNA reads as TGTGCCAGCAGCCACAACAGGGACACTGAAGCTTTCTTT.

The chain joins TRBV9 to TRBJ1-2; D not certain. Trimming removed 0 bases at V and 8 bases at J, with 14 bases between. The CDR3 consists of 14 residues. The germline V gene encodes CDR1 SGDLS and CDR2 YYNGEE. The chain's CDR3 is CASSVGVGFGGYTF. CDR3 DNA: TGTGCCAGCAGCGTAGGGGTAGGCTTCGGGGGCTACACCTTC. Looking up the rest from reference TRBV9 and TRBJ1-2 gives the full variable domain: DSGVTQTPKHLITATGQRVTLRCSPRSGDLSVYWYQQSLDQGLQFLIQYYNGEERAKGNILERFSAQQFPDLHSELNLSSLELGDSALYFCASSVGVGFGGYTFGSGTRLTVV.

The rearrangement uses TRBV18 and TRBJ2-5; no clear D. The CDR3 length is 14 residues. V was trimmed by 5 bases and J by 4 bases, leaving 14 bases between them. CDR1 and CDR2 (germline): KGHSH, LQKENI. The CDR3 nucleotides are TGTGCCAGCTCAAATTCGGTTAACGGAGAGACCCAGTACTTC. Translating gives CASSNSVNGETQYF. Combining the CDR3 with reference TRBV18 and TRBJ2-5 gives the whole variable domain NAGVMQNPRHLVRRRGQEARLRCSPMKGHSHVYWYRQLPEEGLKFMVYLQKENIIDESGMPKERFSAEFPKEGPSILRIQQVVRGDSAAYFCASSNSVNGETQYFGPGTRLLVL.

This clone was observed a handful of times. The gene calls are TRBV9 and TRBJ2-2; D may be TRBD1 (6 bases). Germline V gene lookup returns CDR1 SGDLS and CDR2 YYNGEE. V was clipped by 1 base and J by 0 bases, with 10 bases between them. The CDR3 runs 16 residues. The CDR3, as DNA: TGTGCCAGCAGCGTAACAGGGCCGCCGAACACCGGGGAGCTGTTTTTT. Amino acid sequence: CASSVTGPPNTGELFF.

V and J are TRBV4-1 and TRBJ2-7; 7 positions match TRBD1. The CDR3 contains 13 residues. With V trimmed by 2 bases and J by 2 bases, 0 bases remained unmatched. The germline gives CDR1 MGHRA, CDR2 YSYEKL. The CDR3 spells CASSQQGAYEQYF. In DNA, the CDR3 is TGCGCCAGCAGCCAACAGGGGGCCTACGAGCAGTACTTC.

The chain combines TRBV27 with TRBJ2-7; 7 bases are a match to TRBD2. This CDR3 comprises 16 residues. Germline assignment: CDR1 MNHEY and CDR2 SMNVEV (reference sequence). The V and J ends lost 0 bases and 3 bases, in that order; junction bases with no gene match: 8. The CDR3 coding sequence is TGTGCCAGCAGTTTATCTCGGGGTAGCGGGCACTACGAGCAGTACTTC. It encodes CASSLSRGSGHYEQYF.

This clone was observed once. The rearrangement links TRBV28 to TRBJ2-5; 11 nucleotides agree with TRBD2. Losses at the gene ends were 7 bases for V and 4 bases for J; bases not matched to a gene: 8. CDR1 is MDHEN and CDR2 is SYDVKM in the germline V gene. The CDR3 extends over 15 amino acids. The CDR3 nucleotides are TGTGCCAGCACCCCTCAGACTAGCGGGATAGAGACCCAGTACTTC. Translating it yields CASTPQTSGIETQYF.

The V and J genes are TRBV9 and TRBJ2-3; 12 nucleotides line up with TRBD2. Germline V gene data show CDR1 as SGDLS and CDR2 as YYNGEE. The trim removed 4 bases at V and 4 bases at J, leaving 4 bases unmatched. The CDR3 loop spans 15 amino acids. CDR3 bases: TGTGCCAGCAGCTCGACTAGCGGGAGTTCAGATACGCAGTATTTT. It codes for CASSSTSGSSDTQYF.